Listed here are 24 T cell receptor beta chains from one sample, sequenced in a study of cytomegalovirus exposure and HLA in healthy donors. The PCR contained 60 Vbeta and 13 Jbeta primers. TCRdb keeps only in-frame clones here, not all; method: immunoSEQ multiplex PCR. The sample lists 150,000 to 200,000 clones; 65% to 80% were seen once. Source material: PBMCs. The receptors come from a woman between 40 and 55 years old in good health and CMV-seronegative.

Remarks on this clone: Because the CDR3's place on the DNA is in doubt, the DNA is left out and the CDR3 is given as listed by TCRdb. The chain couples TRBV6-4 to TRBJ2-2; the tabulated D call, TRBD2, remains unverified against the DNA. CDR1 and CDR2 (germline): MRHNA, SNTAGT. Inclusive of both ends, the CDR3 amounts to 12 amino acids. The CDR3 loop reads CASSSSAGELFF.

The chain carries TRBV4-3 and TRBJ1-6; 8 bases are a match to TRBD1. V was pared by 1 base and J by 9 bases, with 8 bases of the junction left unmatched. The germline V gene encodes CDR1 LGHNA and CDR2 YSLEER. This CDR3 is built from 16 residues. The CDR3 here is CASSQGPTGAGSPLHF. CDR3 DNA sequence: TGCGCCAGCAGCCAAGGGCCGACAGGGGCTGGTTCACCCCTCCACTTT.

The rearrangement joins TRBV5-3 to TRBJ2-1; tentative D call: TRBD2 (6 bases). TRBV5-3 is filed as an ORF, its function uncertain. Trimming shortened V by 1 base and J by 0 bases, and 23 bases separated the two germline ends. This CDR3 spans 20 amino acids. For the CDR3, the DNA is TGTGCCAGAAGCTTGTGGGCTAGCGTTGACCTAGCCCCCTCCTACAATGAGCAGTTCTTC. This gives the protein CARSLWASVDLAPSYNEQFF.

The rearrangement links TRBV27 to TRBJ2-1; D may be TRBD2 (6 bases). Trimming took off 4 bases at V and 8 bases at J, with 15 bases between the two ends. There are 14 residues in the CDR3. Germline values: CDR1 MNHEY, CDR2 SMNVEV (reference sequence). The CDR3 region is CASSWGTGEYEQFF. CDR3 coding DNA: TGTGCCAGCAGTTGGGGTACGGGAGAGTATGAGCAGTTCTTC.

This clone appeared a single time. The chain combines TRBV6-5 with TRBJ2-7, with 10 bases matching TRBD1. Germline loops: CDR1 MNHEY, CDR2 SVGAGI. Losses at the gene ends were 5 bases for V and 6 bases for J; bases not matched to a gene: 4. There are 13 residues in the CDR3. The CDR3 region has the DNA TGTGCCAGCAGTCCAGGGACAGGGGTCGAGCAGTACTTC. Protein sequence: CASSPGTGVEQYF.

V and J are TRBV7-8 and TRBJ2-1; no firm D call. CDR3 length equals 11 residues. Trimming removed 2 bases at V and 10 bases at J, with 6 bases between. Germline assignment: CDR1 SGHVS and CDR2 FQNEAQ. The CDR3: CASSLSVEQFF. In DNA, the CDR3 is TGTGCCAGCAGCTTATCGGTGGAGCAGTTCTTC. The whole variable domain, filled in from reference TRBV7-8 and TRBJ2-1, reads GAGVSQSPRYKVAKRGQDVALRCDPISGHVSLFWYQQALGQGPEFLTYFQNEAQLDKSGLPSDRFFAERPEGSVSTLKIQRTQQEDSAVYLCASSLSVEQFFGPGTRLTVL.

This chain links TRBV11-2 with TRBJ1-5; 10 nucleotides align to TRBD1. The CDR3 has 15 residues. After removal of 4 bases from V and 7 bases from J, the junction contained 7 bases not matched to a gene. The V gene's germline CDR1 is SGHAT and CDR2 FQNNGV. The CDR3 nucleotides are TGTGCCAGCAGCTCCTCGGGACAGGGGAACCAGCCCCAGCATTTT. Amino acid sequence: CASSSSGQGNQPQHF.

The chain is built from TRBV10-3 and TRBJ1-2; the D is unclear. Germline CDR1 reads ENHRY; CDR2 reads SYGVKD. V was clipped by 3 bases and J by 8 bases, with 10 bases between them. The CDR3 consists of 12 residues. In DNA form, the CDR3 reads TGTGCCATCAGTGATCGGGAGGGCGGCTACACCTTC. Translated, it gives CAISDREGGYTF.

This clone appeared once. This sequence joins TRBV7-2 and TRBJ1-1, with D possibly TRBD1 on 5 matching bases. Trimming pared 5 bases from V and 0 bases from J, leaving 16 bases between. This CDR3 is built from 16 residues. Germline V gene lookup returns CDR1 SGHTA and CDR2 FQGNSA. The CDR3 sequence is CASSPSRGLMNTEAFF. The CDR3 DNA follows: TGTGCCAGCAGCCCATCGCGGGGCCTAATGAACACTGAAGCTTTCTTT.

The chain uses TRBV30 and TRBJ1-2; TRBD1 agrees at 9 bases. The CDR3 contains 15 residues. CDR1 GTSNPN and CDR2 SVGIG come from the germline V gene (reference sequence). The ends lost 2 bases at V and 7 bases at J; junction bases unmatched: 11. The CDR3 reads CAWSYWTGEVGGYTF. The CDR3 DNA reads as TGTGCCTGGAGTTACTGGACAGGGGAAGTAGGTGGCTACACCTTC.

The chain links TRBV2 to TRBJ1-2; TRBD1 matches at 7 bases. Germline V gene lookup returns CDR1 SNHLY and CDR2 FYNNEI. The length of the CDR3 is 12 residues. The trim removed 6 bases at V and 5 bases at J, leaving 3 bases unmatched. CDR3 nucleotide sequence: TGTGCCAGCAGCAAGGACAGGTATGGCTACACCTTC. Translation: CASSKDRYGYTF.

The DNA of the CDR3 is TGTGCCAGCAGCCCGCCGGTGAGCGGGAGGGTGGTTGAGCAGTTCTTC. The encoded protein is CASSPPVSGRVVEQFF. This rearrangement joins TRBV7-2 to TRBJ2-1; 10 bases align to TRBD2. The CDR3 runs 16 residues. Germline CDR1 SGHTA, CDR2 FQGNSA. V dropped 5 bases and J dropped 9; count of bases not matched to a gene: 13.

CDR3 nucleotides: TGTGCCAGCAGTCCCGGGAGTCATGGAGAGACCCAGTACTTC. Protein product: CASSPGSHGETQYF. The chain has TRBV2 and TRBJ2-5, with D possibly matching TRBD2 (6 bases). The CDR3 has 14 residues. V was pared by 5 bases and J by 4 bases, with 14 bases between. Germline V gene data show CDR1 as SNHLY and CDR2 as FYNNEI.

This clone is a singleton in its sample. The rearrangement uses TRBV11-3 and TRBJ2-1; TRBD2 aligns across 7 bases. Germline CDR1 is SGHNT and CDR2 is YENEEA. The CDR3 has 16 residues. V was pared by 5 bases and J by 2 bases, with 9 bases of the junction left unmatched. The CDR3 is CASSLRGEGTYNEQFF. In DNA form, the CDR3 reads TGTGCCAGCAGCCTCAGAGGGGAGGGTACCTACAATGAGCAGTTCTTC.

This clone was detected a few times. The chain links TRBV10-3 to TRBJ2-7, with 7 nucleotides matching TRBD1. This CDR3 spans 12 amino acids. Germline-derived CDR1 and CDR2 are ENHRY and SYGVKD. The junction had 4 bases not matched to a gene; V was cut back by 7 bases and J by 4 bases. CDR3 bases: TGTGCCATCACAGACAGGGCGTACGAGCAGTACTTC. It is translated as CAITDRAYEQYF.

The gene calls are TRBV10-3 and TRBJ1-1, with a weak D call TRBD1 (6 bases). Trimming removed 7 bases at V and 4 bases at J, with 13 bases between. Per germline, CDR1 ENHRY and CDR2 SYGVKD. This CDR3 is built from 13 residues. CDR3: CAINGGGGTEAFF. The CDR3 coding sequence is TGTGCCATCAATGGCGGGGGCGGCACTGAAGCTTTCTTT.

This clone has at least ten counts. CDR3 DNA: TGTGCCAGCAGTGAAGATGAGGGTGGTACCGGGGAGCTGTTTTTT. Encoded protein: CASSEDEGGTGELFF. V usage is TRBV6-1 and J usage is TRBJ2-2, with D perhaps TRBD2 (5 bases). The V end was cut by 1 base, the J end by 5 bases, with 11 bases between. Germline loops: CDR1 MNHNS, CDR2 SASEGT. The CDR3 length is 15 residues.

The V and J genes are TRBV9 and TRBJ2-1; the match to TRBD2 covers 9 bases. Trimming took 0 bases from V and 6 from J; bases not matched to a gene: 4. Germline V gene lookup returns CDR1 SGDLS and CDR2 YYNGEE. The CDR3 is made up of 15 amino acids. In DNA, the CDR3 is TGTGCCAGCAGCGTAGCGACTAGCGGACCCAATGAGCAGTTCTTC. This gives the protein CASSVATSGPNEQFF.

In its sample, this clone was seen a few times. This sample includes further DNA sequences coding for the same CDR3. The V and J genes are TRBV7-8 and TRBJ1-5; D is perhaps TRBD1 (5 bases). Trimming took off 7 bases at V and 0 bases at J, with 10 bases between the two ends. Looked up from germline, CDR1 is SGHVS and CDR2 is FQNEAQ. The CDR3 length is 14 residues. CDR3 region: CASKLGASNQPQHF. In DNA form, the CDR3 reads TGTGCCAGCAAGCTAGGGGCTAGCAATCAGCCCCAGCATTTT.

The genes are TRBV19 and TRBJ1-3; no reliable D call. The CDR3 runs 16 residues. From germline, CDR1 is LNHDA and CDR2 SQIVND (reference sequence). Trimming took 6 bases from V and 0 from J, leaving 15 bases between them. CDR3 sequence reads: CASSLTGGFSGNTIYF. The DNA of the CDR3 is TGTGCCAGTAGCTTGACGGGAGGCTTCTCTGGAAACACCATATATTTT.

This chain joins TRBV4-3 and TRBJ1-4, with D tentatively TRBD1 (5 bases). The V and J ends lost 0 bases and 4 bases respectively, with 9 bases between them. CDR1 is LGHNA, CDR2 YSLEER, per germline. The CDR3 runs 15 residues. The CDR3 reads CASSQDKQVNEKLFF. DNA for the CDR3: TGCGCCAGCAGCCAAGATAAACAGGTTAATGAAAAACTGTTTTTT.

This clone was seen only a few times. The chain links TRBV13 to TRBJ2-1; 7 bases fit TRBD2. The CDR3 is made up of 17 amino acids. V dropped 4 bases and J dropped 4; count of bases not matched to a gene: 13. CDR1 PRHDT and CDR2 FYEKMQ come from the germline V gene (reference sequence). CDR3 sequence: CASSSPLSGEGYNEQFF. The CDR3 DNA reads as TGTGCCAGCAGCTCCCCCCTTTCGGGGGAGGGGTACAATGAGCAGTTCTTC.

As for this clone: Within the sample, other DNA sequences also encode this same CDR3. V gene TRBV7-8 combines with J gene TRBJ1-2; perhaps TRBD1 as D (5 bases). Trimming pared 3 bases from V and 3 bases from J, leaving 8 bases between. CDR1 and CDR2 (germline): SGHVS, FQNEAQ. The CDR3 runs to 13 residues. The CDR3 DNA sequence: TGTGCCAGCAGCTTGGGCAGGGACTATGGCTACACCTTC. Amino acids: CASSLGRDYGYTF.

The chain employs TRBV19 and TRBJ2-3, with D possibly being TRBD2 (6 bases). This CDR3 region has 15 residues. Trimming removed 2 bases from V and 6 bases from J, with 15 bases in between. In germline, CDR1 is LNHDA, CDR2 SQIVND (reference sequence). CDR3 loop: CASSISRGAGDTQYF. The CDR3 nucleotides are TGTGCCAGTAGTATAAGTAGAGGGGCGGGGGATACGCAGTATTTT.